This TCR gamma chain was documented in a study of gamma delta lymphoproliferative disorders and STAT genes. With CATT, TCRdb re-called clones from the multiplex PCR reads. The profile shows 500 to 700 gamma-chain clones, 25% to 30% of them singletons. The V and J ends lost 0 bases and 0 bases, in that order; junction bases with no gene match: 10. CDR3 size: 18 residues. In germline, CDR1 is VENAVY, CDR2 YDSYNSRV. Genomic DNA from isolated PBMCs served as the sequencing template. V usage is TRGV8 and J usage is TRGJP2. The J gene, left out of TCRdb, was set here by checking the DNA against germline. The sample consisted of blood. The TCR comes from a human donor in good health. The CDR3 nucleotides are TGTGCCACCTGGGATAGGCCTCGGGTATATAGTAGTGATTGGATCAAGACGTTT. Translation gives CATWDRPRVYSSDWIKTF.